This is a list of T cell receptor beta chains from one sample in a study of spatial heterogeneity in lung cancer. Each CDR3 protein is one row after TCRdb ran MiXCR on the 5' RACE reads. Altogether 5,600 or so distinct CDR3 sequences are present, around 5% being singletons, with the ten largest covering roughly 21%. The source was lung tumor tissue, collected at surgery. The receptors come from a male donor with early-stage non-small cell lung cancer. The CDR3 runs from the conserved cysteine through the conserved F or W. The D gene is left open where the match is weak. The size of a clone is reported for some rows only, either as once, few or many, or as a class for expanded clones.

v_call: TRBV9; clone_size: medium-sized; j_call: TRBJ2-1; d_call: NA; cdr3_length: 11; cdr3_nt: TGTGCCAGCAGCGTAGTGGGGGAGCAGTTCTTC; cdr3_aa: CASSVVGEQFF
v_call: TRBV28; clone_size: many; j_call: TRBJ1-2; d_call: NA; cdr3_length: 13; cdr3_nt: TGTGCCAGCACCCCAGCAGCTTACTATGGCTACACCTTC; cdr3_aa: CASTPAAYYGYTF
v_call: TRBV20-1; clone_size: many; j_call: TRBJ1-5; d_call: NA; cdr3_length: 13; cdr3_nt: TGCAGTGCTACCCGGGGGGGTAATCAGCCCCAGCATTTT; cdr3_aa: CSATRGGNQPQHF
v_call: TRBV2; clone_size: many; j_call: TRBJ1-4; d_call: TRBD1; cdr3_length: 16; cdr3_nt: TGTGCCAGCATTAGGGACAGTGCCGGAACTAATGAAAAACTGTTTTTT; cdr3_aa: CASIRDSAGTNEKLFF
v_call: TRBV6-1; clone_size: many; j_call: TRBJ2-5; d_call: NA; cdr3_length: 13; cdr3_nt: TGTGCCAGCAGTGTCCTAGCGTCAGAGACCCAGTACTTC; cdr3_aa: CASSVLASETQYF
v_call: TRBV5-8; clone_size: medium-sized; j_call: TRBJ2-4; d_call: NA; cdr3_length: 15; cdr3_nt: TGTGCCAGCAGCTTCGTGAGGGGAGCCAAAAACATTCAGTACTTC; cdr3_aa: CASSFVRGAKNIQYF
v_call: TRBV7-3; clone_size: many; j_call: TRBJ2-2; d_call: TRBD1; cdr3_length: 13; cdr3_nt: TGTGCCAGCAGCTTACAGGGGGCCGGGGAGCTGTTTTTT; cdr3_aa: CASSLQGAGELFF
v_call: TRBV2; clone_size: many; j_call: TRBJ2-2; d_call: NA; cdr3_length: 15; cdr3_nt: TGTGCCAGCAGTAGCGATGGAATAAACACCGGGGAGCTGTTTTTT; cdr3_aa: CASSSDGINTGELFF
v_call: TRBV7-8; clone_size: many; j_call: TRBJ1-2; d_call: TRBD1; cdr3_length: 16; cdr3_nt: TGTGCCAGCAGCCCTGCCGGGACAGGGAAGGTTGATGGCTACACCTTC; cdr3_aa: CASSPAGTGKVDGYTF
v_call: TRBV3-1; clone_size: medium-sized; j_call: TRBJ2-5; d_call: NA; cdr3_length: 16; cdr3_nt: TGTGCCAGCAGCCAAGACCCAGGAGGGATCCAAGAGACCCAGTACTTC; cdr3_aa: CASSQDPGGIQETQYF
v_call: TRBV9; clone_size: medium-sized; j_call: TRBJ2-5; d_call: TRBD1; cdr3_length: 14; cdr3_nt: TGTGCCAGCAGCGAGGGGACAGGGCTTTGGACCCAGTACTTC; cdr3_aa: CASSEGTGLWTQYF
v_call: TRBV11-2; clone_size: many; j_call: TRBJ2-3; d_call: TRBD2; cdr3_length: 14; cdr3_nt: TGTGCCAGCAGCAGTGCTAGCGGGAGCTATACGCAGTATTTT; cdr3_aa: CASSSASGSYTQYF
v_call: TRBV23-1; clone_size: medium-sized; j_call: TRBJ1-5; d_call: NA; cdr3_length: 16; cdr3_nt: TGCGCCAGCAGTCAATCCTCCAGGGACTTGGATCAGCCCCAGCATTTT; cdr3_aa: CASSQSSRDLDQPQHF
v_call: TRBV3-1; clone_size: many; j_call: TRBJ1-1; d_call: NA; cdr3_length: 13; cdr3_nt: TGTGCCAGCAGCCAAGATTGGGGGGATGAAGCTTTCTTT; cdr3_aa: CASSQDWGDEAFF
v_call: TRBV5-4; clone_size: medium-sized; j_call: TRBJ2-5; d_call: TRBD2; cdr3_length: 14; cdr3_nt: TGTGCCAGCAGCTTGATAGCGGGGGTAGAGACCCAGTACTTC; cdr3_aa: CASSLIAGVETQYF
v_call: TRBV23-1; clone_size: many; j_call: TRBJ2-5; d_call: TRBD2; cdr3_length: 16; cdr3_nt: TGCGCCAGCAGTCAATCGGAGCGGGGGGGCCAAGAGACCCAGTACTTC; cdr3_aa: CASSQSERGGQETQYF
v_call: TRBV18; clone_size: NA; j_call: TRBJ2-5; d_call: NA; cdr3_length: 15; cdr3_nt: TGTGCCAGCTCACCCGACAACGGGGGCCAAGAGACCCAGTACTTC; cdr3_aa: CASSPDNGGQETQYF
v_call: TRBV7-8; clone_size: many; j_call: TRBJ2-1; d_call: NA; cdr3_length: 19; cdr3_nt: TGTGCCAGCAGCTTGGTTACCCTACTACGCCCTAGCTCCTACAATGAGCAGTTCTTC; cdr3_aa: CASSLVTLLRPSSYNEQFF